Listed below are T cell receptor beta chains from one sample, sequenced in a study of CD8 T cells in Susac syndrome. TCRdb re-analysed the immunoSEQ multiplex PCR reads in MiXCR, keeping a single row per CDR3 protein. The data contain over 150,000 distinct CDR3 sequences, nearly 95% of them singletons. Sequenced input: CD4+ T cells from PBMCs. These TCRs come from a human donor with multiple sclerosis. The CDR3 runs from the conserved cysteine through the conserved F or W. The D gene is left open where the match is weak. Rows may omit the clone size; those that give it use once, few, many or a size class.

v_call	d_call	clone_size	j_call	cdr3_nt	cdr3_aa
TRBV7-8	-	-	TRBJ2-2	TGTGCCAGCAGCAAGGAGAGGGCGAACACCGGGGAGCTGTTTTTT	CASSKERANTGELFF
TRBV24-1	-	-	TRBJ2-5	TGTGCCACCAGTGATACAGGGATGGAGACCCAGTACTTC	CATSDTGMETQYF
TRBV29-1	-	once	TRBJ2-3	TGCAGCGTCTCCGGGAACCCCACAGATACGCAGTATTTT	CSVSGNPTDTQYF
TRBV29-1	TRBD1	once	TRBJ1-1	TGCAGCGCGGCGGGACAGGGATACACTGAAGCTTTCTTT	CSAAGQGYTEAFF
TRBV25-1	-	-	TRBJ1-2	TGTGCCAGCAGAGAACCGGGACATTTCTATGGCTACACCTTC	CASREPGHFYGYTF
TRBV11-2	TRBD2	-	TRBJ2-7	TGTGCCAGCAGCTTATCTCGCCTAGCGGGGTACGAGCAGTACTTC	CASSLSRLAGYEQYF
TRBV5-1	-	-	TRBJ1-2	TGCGCCAGCCGGACGCCACCTAACTATGGCTACACCTTC	CASRTPPNYGYTF
TRBV15	-	-	TRBJ2-1	TGTGCCACCAGCAGAGCTAGCACACCTTGGGACAATGAGCAGTTCTTC	CATSRASTPWDNEQFF
TRBV30	-	-	TRBJ2-7	TGTGCCTGGAGTGCCGGCTACGAGCAGTACTTC	CAWSAGYEQYF
TRBV3-1	TRBD2	few	TRBJ2-5	TGTGCCAGCAGCTTACGGGGAGGGGAGACCCAGTACTTC	CASSLRGGETQYF
TRBV7-9	-	-	TRBJ1-2	TGTGCCAGCGGGCGAGTACAGAACTATGGCTACACCTTC	CASGRVQNYGYTF
TRBV9	TRBD1	once	TRBJ2-7	TGTGCCAGCAGCGTAGAAGGGACAGCCTACGAGCAGTACTTC	CASSVEGTAYEQYF
TRBV20-1	TRBD1	-	TRBJ1-5	TGCACCCCTGGGGGGGACAGCGGCAATCAGCCCCAGCATTTT	CTPGGDSGNQPQHF
TRBV29-1	-	few	TRBJ2-3	TGCAGCGTTGACGGACAGAGCACAGATACGCAGTATTTT	CSVDGQSTDTQYF
TRBV29-1	-	-	TRBJ2-5	TGCAGCGACAGGGACGGCCGACAAGAGACCCAGTACTTC	CSDRDGRQETQYF
TRBV7-9	-	-	TRBJ1-4	TGTGCCAGCAGCCCCACCCTAGGGGCAGGTAATGAAAAACTGTTTTTT	CASSPTLGAGNEKLFF
TRBV5-4	TRBD1	-	TRBJ2-6	TGTGCCAGCAGACTGGACAGGGGAGCTGGGGCCAACGTCCTGACTTTC	CASRLDRGAGANVLTF
TRBV30	TRBD2	-	TRBJ2-3	TGTGCCTTGAGCGGGAGTGCCACAGATACGCAGTATTTT	CALSGSATDTQYF
TRBV30	-	-	TRBJ1-6	TGTGCCTGGAGTGTATTTCCTTCACCCCTCCACTTT	CAWSVFPSPLHF
TRBV7-3	-	-	TRBJ2-3	TGTGCCAGCAGCCCCTCGGTTCGGGTAGATACGCAGTATTTT	CASSPSVRVDTQYF
TRBV24-1	-	once	TRBJ2-7	TGTGCCACCATTGGGCGCCACTCAACCTACGAGCAGTACTTC	CATIGRHSTYEQYF
TRBV5-1	-	-	TRBJ1-5	TGCGCCAGCAGCTTGTCGAGTGGGGGTCAGCCCCAGCATTTT	CASSLSSGGQPQHF
TRBV12-3/TRBV12-4	TRBD2	-	TRBJ2-7	TGTGCCAGCAGTCTTCGACTAGCGGGGGGACACGAGCAGTACTTC	CASSLRLAGGHEQYF
TRBV29-1	-	few	TRBJ2-3	TGCAGCGTTGCCTTGTCGGGTGGGCGGGGAGATACGCAGTATTTT	CSVALSGGRGDTQYF
TRBV20-1	-	-	TRBJ1-5	TGCAGTGCTAGAGAATCCGCGCGGCCCCAGCATTTT	CSARESARPQHF
TRBV12-3/TRBV12-4	-	-	TRBJ2-7	TGTGCCAGCAGTTTAAGTTGGGGTTTTGCCTACGAGCAGTACTTC	CASSLSWGFAYEQYF
TRBV12-3/TRBV12-4	-	-	TRBJ2-6	TGTGCCAGCACCACTGGACTCTCTGGGGCCAACGTCCTGACTTTC	CASTTGLSGANVLTF
TRBV20-1	-	-	TRBJ2-3	TGCAGTGCTAGCAATCGGACTCCTGGCACAGATACGCAGTATTTT	CSASNRTPGTDTQYF
TRBV3-1	TRBD1	once	TRBJ2-7	TGTGCCAGCAGCCAATCAATACAGGGGAGCTCCTACGAGCAGTACTTC	CASSQSIQGSSYEQYF
TRBV29-1	-	-	TRBJ1-1	TGCAGCGGCAACAAGGGGGTGAACACTGAAGCTTTCTTT	CSGNKGVNTEAFF
TRBV12-3/TRBV12-4	-	-	TRBJ2-6	TGTGCCAGCAGGGAGCGCTCTGGGGCCAACGTCCTGACTTTC	CASRERSGANVLTF
TRBV27	-	-	TRBJ2-3	TGTGCCAGCCGAAGACCCTATGGCACAGATACGCAGTATTTT	CASRRPYGTDTQYF
TRBV9	-	few	TRBJ2-2	TGTGCCAGCAGCCGCGACACCGGGGAGCTGTTTTTT	CASSRDTGELFF
TRBV25-1	-	-	TRBJ2-5	TGTGCCAGCAGTGAATTCAAAACGGTCCACAGCCAAGAGACCCAGTACTTC	CASSEFKTVHSQETQYF
TRBV23-1	-	-	TRBJ1-5	TGCGCCAGCATACCTCCCGGGCCTAGCAATCAGCCCCAGCATTTT	CASIPPGPSNQPQHF
TRBV11-1	-	-	TRBJ2-7	TGTGCCAGCAGCTTAGGCGGGGAACTCCAGCAGTACTTC	CASSLGGELQQYF
TRBV20-1	TRBD2	-	TRBJ2-4	TGCAGTGCTATATTGGCTAGCGGGGCCAAAAACATTCAGTACTTC	CSAILASGAKNIQYF
TRBV9	TRBD2	-	TRBJ2-1	TGTGCCAGCAGCGTAGAAGCGGGGTACAATGAGCAGTTCTTC	CASSVEAGYNEQFF
TRBV27	TRBD2	-	TRBJ2-7	TGTGCCAGCAGCGCTCGGGGGCGGGGGGCGTACGAGCAGTACTTC	CASSARGRGAYEQYF
TRBV25-1	TRBD1	-	TRBJ2-7	TGTGCCAGCAGAGGACAGGGTGACCACGAGCAGTACTTC	CASRGQGDHEQYF
TRBV20-1	-	once	TRBJ2-3	TGCAGTGTAATCCACCCTGGCCCCCTAGATACGCAGTATTTT	CSVIHPGPLDTQYF
TRBV25-1	-	-	TRBJ2-1	TGTGCCAGCAGTGAAGGAAGCTCCTACAATGAGCAGTTCTTC	CASSEGSSYNEQFF
TRBV5-6	TRBD1	-	TRBJ2-1	TGTGCCAGCAGCTCTCGGGACAGTGTTTTGGGTGAGCAGTTCTTC	CASSSRDSVLGEQFF
TRBV20-1	-	-	TRBJ2-7	TGCAGTGCTAGGGGTCAGGAGACCGGCTACGAGCAGTACTTC	CSARGQETGYEQYF
TRBV20-1	TRBD2	-	TRBJ2-5	TGCAGTGCTAGAGATCCTAGCGGGGGAGAGACCCAGTACTTC	CSARDPSGGETQYF
TRBV12-3/TRBV12-4	TRBD2	-	TRBJ2-3	TGTGCCAGCAGTCCCACCTCTCGGACTAGCAGCACAGATACGCAGTATTTT	CASSPTSRTSSTDTQYF
TRBV15	-	-	TRBJ1-3	TGTGCCACTAACCGGGAGACAGGAGGAAACACCATATATTTT	CATNRETGGNTIYF
TRBV24-1	-	-	TRBJ2-1	TGTGCCACCAGTGATACAGGGAGTGGGGTCAGTGGCTACAATGAGCAGTTCTTC	CATSDTGSGVSGYNEQFF
TRBV27	-	-	TRBJ2-1	TGTGCCAGCAGTTTTGAAGGCAGGGGCAATGAGCAGTTCTTC	CASSFEGRGNEQFF
TRBV29-1	-	-	TRBJ2-5	TGCAGCGTCCGTTCCGGAAGCCCGACGGAGACCCAGTACTTC	CSVRSGSPTETQYF
TRBV7-9	-	-	TRBJ1-6	TGTGCCAGCACCGAAGGATCCGGGAATAGTCCACCCCTCCACTTT	CASTEGSGNSPPLHF
TRBV29-1	TRBD1	-	TRBJ2-1	TGCAGCGTTGAAGGAGGTGAGGGACAGGGTTACAATGAGCAGTTCTTC	CSVEGGEGQGYNEQFF
TRBV10-2	-	-	TRBJ2-4	TGCGCCAGCAAAGGGGGGGGAGGAAACATTCAGTACTTC	CASKGGGGNIQYF